One and the same sample provided the 20 T cell receptor beta chains below, sequenced in a study of cytomegalovirus exposure and HLA in healthy donors. Produced via immunoSEQ multiplex PCR; TCRdb's table is partial and in-frame only. The sample holds about 43,000 clones, around 90% seen once. The source material was PBMCs. The receptors here all came from a man between 18 and 35 years old in good health and CMV-seronegative.

V and J are TRBV5-1 and TRBJ1-5, with D tentatively TRBD1 (5 bases). V lost 0 bases, J lost 6 bases, and 7 bases lay in between. The V gene's germline CDR1 is SGHRS and CDR2 YFSETQ. CDR3 length: 13 residues. This chain's CDR3 is CASSLAGGQPQHF. The CDR3 region has the DNA TGCGCCAGCAGCTTGGCGGGGGGTCAGCCCCAGCATTTT.

The chain has TRBV7-2 and TRBJ1-4; the D gene is possibly TRBD1 (6 bases). Germline-derived CDR1 and CDR2 are SGHTA and FQGNSA. This CDR3 is built from 16 residues. V lost 2 bases and J lost 6, with 16 bases in between. As DNA, the CDR3 is TGTGCCAGCAGCTTAACACAGGGTTTGGGGTATGAAAAACTGTTTTTT. This sequence encodes CASSLTQGLGYEKLFF.

The chain employs TRBV7-7 and TRBJ2-6, with a possible D match to TRBD2 (5 bases). Trimming cost V 5 bases and J 5 bases, with 22 bases left between them. Germline values: CDR1 SSHAT, CDR2 FNYEAQ (reference sequence). The CDR3 covers 18 residues. CDR3 residues: CASSVGVMPQSRANVLTF. CDR3 nucleotides: TGTGCCAGCAGCGTGGGAGTTATGCCACAAAGTCGGGCCAACGTCCTGACTTTC.

V usage is TRBV11-3 and J usage is TRBJ2-2, with D maybe TRBD1 (5 bases). Trimming pared 1 base from V and 3 bases from J, leaving 9 bases between. From germline, CDR1 is SGHNT and CDR2 YENEEA. The CDR3 totals 15 residues. This CDR3 is CASSLGPGYTGELFF. For the CDR3, the DNA is TGTGCCAGCAGCTTAGGGCCAGGGTACACCGGGGAGCTGTTTTTT.

The gene calls are TRBV6-4 and TRBJ2-3; TRBD2 agrees at 10 bases. The CDR3 spans 16 residues. V gave up 0 bases and J gave up 0 bases; unmatched junction bases: 0. Germline CDR1 MRHNA, CDR2 SNTAGT. Written as DNA, the CDR3 is TGTGCCAGCAGTGACTCGACTAGCGGGAGCACAGATACGCAGTATTTT. This encodes CASSDSTSGSTDTQYF.

This chain joins TRBV6-5 and TRBJ2-2, with D perhaps TRBD1 (5 bases). The CDR3 covers 16 residues. Trimming stripped 1 base from V and 6 bases from J, with 15 bases between. Germline-derived CDR1 and CDR2 are MNHEY and SVGAGI. Written as DNA, the CDR3 is TGTGCCAGCAGTTACTTCAGGGATATTCGAGCCGGGGAGCTGTTTTTT. It specifies CASSYFRDIRAGELFF.

The rearrangement joins TRBV5-4 to TRBJ1-5; D is undetermined. The germline V gene encodes CDR1 SGHNT and CDR2 YYREEE (reference sequence). Trimming removed 0 bases from V and 2 bases from J, with 9 bases in between. This CDR3 has 15 amino acids. In nucleotides, the CDR3 is TGTGCCAGCAGCTTGGATCCCCGAGGCAATCAGCCCCAGCATTTT. Amino acids: CASSLDPRGNQPQHF.

The chain is built from TRBV7-3 and TRBJ2-5; D remains unclear. CDR1 is SGHTA and CDR2 is FQGTGA in the germline V gene. The ends were cut back, 2 bases at V and 0 bases at J, with 4 bases in the middle. The CDR3 has 13 amino acids. The CDR3 DNA sequence: TGTGCCAGCAGCTTACGGGACCAAGAGACCCAGTACTTC. Translation gives CASSLRDQETQYF.

The CDR3 sequence is CASTSGQGVQSYTF. CDR3 DNA: TGTGCCAGTACATCGGGACAGGGGGTTCAAAGCTACACCTTC. The chain carries TRBV19 and TRBJ1-2; TRBD1 agrees at 11 bases. This CDR3 has 14 amino acids. Trimming took 7 bases from V and 9 from J; bases not matched to a gene: 10. Germline CDR1 is LNHDA and CDR2 is SQIVND (reference sequence).

The CDR3 region is CASSPFHGFAGGPDEQFF. CDR3 nucleotide sequence: TGTGCCAGCAGCCCTTTCCATGGGTTTGCGGGAGGGCCGGATGAGCAGTTCTTC. This chain links TRBV14 with TRBJ2-1, with 9 bases fitting TRBD2. The germline V gene has CDR1 SGHDN and CDR2 FVKESK. The V segment lost 4 bases and the J segment 8 bases; nucleotides outside the gene matches: 18. The CDR3 has 18 residues. The complete variable domain, with remaining parts taken from reference TRBV14 and TRBJ2-1, reads EAGVTQFPSHSVIEKGQTVTLRCDPISGHDNLYWYRRVMGKEIKFLLHFVKESKQDESGMPNNRFLAERTGGTYSTLKVQPAELEDSGVYFCASSPFHGFAGGPDEQFFGPGTRLTVL.

This clone was observed once. The chain is built from TRBV7-2 and TRBJ1-1; D might be TRBD1 (5 bases). Trimming cost V 0 bases and J 4 bases, with 6 bases left between them. Germline CDR1 is SGHTA and CDR2 is FQGNSA. The CDR3 length is 13 residues. The CDR3 loop reads CASSLAGVTEAFF. CDR3 coding DNA: TGTGCCAGCAGCTTAGCAGGGGTCACTGAAGCTTTCTTT.

The chain recombines TRBV11-2 with TRBJ2-2, with 13 bases matching TRBD2. In germline, CDR1 is SGHAT, CDR2 FQNNGV. V lost 6 bases, J lost 0 bases, and 4 bases stayed unmatched. The CDR3 has 17 amino acids. CDR3 loop: CASSRTSGGPNTGELFF. In DNA form, the CDR3 reads TGTGCCAGCAGTCGGACTAGCGGGGGCCCGAACACCGGGGAGCTGTTTTTT.

This clone was seen just once. The V and J genes are TRBV5-6 and TRBJ2-2, with D tentatively TRBD1 (6 bases). Germline CDR1 and CDR2: SGHDT and YYEEEE. V was clipped by 5 bases and J by 0 bases, with 14 bases between them. CDR3 length: 16 residues. In DNA, the CDR3 is TGTGCCAGCAGGAGGGGGTATCCCGCGAACACCGGGGAGCTGTTTTTT. Protein sequence: CASRRGYPANTGELFF.

The chain uses TRBV6-5 and TRBJ1-5, with D perhaps TRBD1 (6 bases). CDR1 is MNHEY, CDR2 SVGAGI, per germline. V lost 10 bases to trimming and J lost 6 bases, with 16 bases between them. CDR3 length: 13 amino acids. Written as DNA, the CDR3 is TGTGCCACCGGAGAGGGGGTAGGTCAGCCCCAGCATTTT. This sequence encodes CATGEGVGQPQHF.

This rearrangement joins TRBV19 to TRBJ2-1; 11 nucleotides align to TRBD2. The CDR3 totals 18 residues. CDR1 is LNHDA, CDR2 SQIVND, per germline (reference sequence). V dropped 4 bases and J dropped 5; count of bases not matched to a gene: 13. CDR3 DNA sequence: TGTGCCAGTAGTAACCCATCCCCTAGCGGGAGGTTCCACAATGAGCAGTTCTTC. This codes for CASSNPSPSGRFHNEQFF.

J is TRBJ1-1 and V is TRBV6-6; 9 bases align to TRBD1. CDR3 length equals 15 residues. CDR1 is MNHNY, CDR2 SVGAGI, per germline (reference sequence). V dropped 0 bases and J dropped 6; count of bases not matched to a gene: 5. The CDR3 spells CASSYSGDRVAEAFF. The DNA for the CDR3 is TGTGCCAGCAGTTACTCCGGGGACAGGGTCGCTGAAGCTTTCTTT.

The chain carries TRBV5-1 and TRBJ1-6; 8 bases are a match to TRBD1. V was clipped by 4 bases and J by 5 bases; unmatched bases: 8. Germline CDR1 SGHRS, CDR2 YFSETQ. This CDR3 contains 16 residues. The CDR3, as DNA: TGCGCCAGCAGCCAACAGGGGGTTGGGGATAATTCACCCCTCCACTTT. Protein product: CASSQQGVGDNSPLHF.

V is TRBV25-1 and J is TRBJ2-3, with D unclear. V dropped 10 bases and J dropped 2 bases, with 13 bases sitting between them. This CDR3 region has 13 residues. Germline V gene sequence: CDR1 MGHDK, CDR2 SYGVNS. Here the CDR3 reads CATSGAATDTQYF. In DNA form, the CDR3 reads TGTGCCACCTCGGGTGCAGCCACAGATACGCAGTATTTT.

The chain couples TRBV6-1 to TRBJ2-3; 7 bases fit TRBD1. Losses at the gene ends were 3 bases for V and 4 bases for J; bases not matched to a gene: 4. CDR3 size: 14 residues. The germline gives CDR1 MNHNS, CDR2 SASEGT. The CDR3 loop is CASSEGQRADTQYF. CDR3 nucleotides: TGTGCCAGCAGTGAGGGACAGAGGGCAGATACGCAGTATTTT.

The V call is TRBV6-1, the J call TRBJ1-1; D ambiguous. V dropped 10 bases and J dropped 4 bases, with 13 bases sitting between them. The V gene's germline CDR1 is MNHNS and CDR2 SASEGT. The length of the CDR3 is 12 residues. In DNA, the CDR3 is TGTGCCACACAGACGCTCGGCACTGAAGCTTTCTTT. Protein: CATQTLGTEAFF.